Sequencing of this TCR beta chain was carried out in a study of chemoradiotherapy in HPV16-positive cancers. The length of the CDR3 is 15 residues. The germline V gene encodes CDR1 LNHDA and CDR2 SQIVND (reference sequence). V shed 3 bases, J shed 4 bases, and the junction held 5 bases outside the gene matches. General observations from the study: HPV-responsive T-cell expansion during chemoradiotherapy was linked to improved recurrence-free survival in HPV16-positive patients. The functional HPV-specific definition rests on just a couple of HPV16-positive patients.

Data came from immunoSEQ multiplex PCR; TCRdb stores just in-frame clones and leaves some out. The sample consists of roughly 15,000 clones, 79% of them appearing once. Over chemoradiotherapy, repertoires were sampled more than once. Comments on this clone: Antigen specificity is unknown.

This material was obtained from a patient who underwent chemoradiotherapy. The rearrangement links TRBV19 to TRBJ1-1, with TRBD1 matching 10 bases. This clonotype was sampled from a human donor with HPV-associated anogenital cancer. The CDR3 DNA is TGTGCCAGTAGTATTGGGACAGGGGTCAGCACTGAAGCTTTCTTT. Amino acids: CASSIGTGVSTEAFF.